The clone carrying this TCR beta chain was recorded a few times. Its antigen remains unidentified. V was pared by 1 base and J by 7 bases, with 16 bases between. The CDR3 contains 15 residues. Germline V gives CDR1 SGHTA, CDR2 FQGNSA. TCRdb reprocessed the reads with MiXCR, giving one entry per CDR3 protein. This sample has more than 650,000 distinct CDR3 sequences; less than 40% occur once, and the top ten carry under 3%. This entry belongs to a study of T cell repertoires in cytomegalovirus infection. Overall study: Based on public TCR beta signatures, there were indications of CMV infection and of a matching HLA type. Study-wide points: The cumulative frequency of public TCR beta families distinguished individuals who carried CMV together with the relevant HLA. Clonotype analysis showed dominance of the ex vivo response by HLA-C-restricted CMV-specific TCR beta clonotypes.

The sequenced material came from PBMCs. This chain connects TRBV7-2 to TRBJ1-2, with D tentatively TRBD1 (5 bases). The receptor comes from a human donor in good health (CMV status not recorded). Some clones in this sample may be carry-over from other donors' samples. As DNA, the CDR3 is TGTGCCAGCAGCTTAGTTGTCGGCAGGGAAGGTGGCTACACCTTC. Its protein product is CASSLVVGREGGYTF. Full variable domain (rest looked up from reference TRBV7-2 and TRBJ1-2): GAGVSQSPSNKVTEKGKDVELRCDPISGHTALYWYRQSLGQGLEFLIYFQGNSAPDKSGLPSDRFSAERTGGSVSTLTIQRTQQEDSAVYLCASSLVVGREGGYTFGSGTRLTVV.